These 28 T cell receptor beta chains came from one sample sequenced in a study of PD-L1 blockade in urothelial cancer. Produced via immunoSEQ multiplex PCR; TCRdb's table is partial and in-frame only. There are about 70,000 clones in the sample; 90% occur only once, and under 6% lies in the top ten. Time point in this sample: pretreatment peripheral blood. The input for sequencing was PBMCs, taken around atezolizumab (anti-PD-L1) treatment. These TCRs come from a man between 65 and 80 years old with urothelial cancer.

This chain's CDR3 is CASSDSGQGNTEAFF. The CDR3 DNA sequence: TGTGCCAGCAGCGATTCGGGACAGGGGAACACTGAAGCTTTCTTT. V and J are TRBV7-3 and TRBJ1-1, with 9 nucleotides matching TRBD1. The V gene end was trimmed by 5 bases and the J gene end by 1 base; junction bases not matched to a gene: 5. CDR3 length: 15 residues. CDR1 is SGHTA and CDR2 is FQGTGA in the germline V gene. The full variable domain, in which reference TRBV7-3 and TRBJ1-1 provide the parts outside the CDR3, is GAGVSQTPSNKVTEKGKYVELRCDPISGHTALYWYRQSLGQGPEFLIYFQGTGAADDSGLPNDRFFAVRPEGSVSTLKIQRTERGDSAVYLCASSDSGQGNTEAFFGQGTRLTVV.

The V and J genes are TRBV28 and TRBJ1-5; D might be TRBD1 (5 bases). Germline assignment: CDR1 MDHEN and CDR2 SYDVKM. The V end lost 8 bases, the J end lost 3 bases, and 14 bases lay between the germline ends. The CDR3 contains 14 residues. The CDR3 reads CASLLGTINQPQHF. DNA of the CDR3: TGTGCCAGCTTGCTTGGGACTATCAATCAGCCCCAGCATTTT.

The chain recombines TRBV9 with TRBJ1-1; TRBD1 agrees at 7 bases. V lost 3 bases to trimming and J lost 3 bases; unmatched junction nucleotides: 8. The germline CDR1 and CDR2 sequences are SGDLS and YYNGEE. CDR3 size: 15 residues. CDR3 sequence: CASSAGTVSYTEAFF. The CDR3 DNA sequence: TGTGCCAGCAGCGCCGGGACAGTGAGTTACACTGAAGCTTTCTTT.

This chain connects TRBV10-3 to TRBJ1-2; D is possibly TRBD1 (5 bases). Trimming removed 7 bases from V and 4 bases from J, with 13 bases in between. The germline V gene has CDR1 ENHRY and CDR2 SYGVKD. The CDR3 totals 13 residues. CDR3 DNA sequence: TGTGCCATCAACTCTGGACAAGTCTATGGCTACACCTTC. It yields the protein CAINSGQVYGYTF.

The chain joins TRBV18 to TRBJ2-7, with TRBD1 identical over 8 bases. The CDR3 is made up of 15 amino acids. V shed 2 bases, J shed 5 bases, and the junction held 8 bases outside the gene matches. Germline values: CDR1 KGHSH, CDR2 LQKENI. CDR3 in DNA: TGTGCCAGCTCACCAGAGGACAGGGTCAGAAACGAGCAGTACTTC. Its translation: CASSPEDRVRNEQYF.

Worth noting for this clone: Other DNA sequences from this sample encode an identical CDR3 as well. The chain carries TRBV7-9 and TRBJ2-2; D is uncertain. V gave up 4 bases and J gave up 6 bases, with 6 bases separating them. The CDR3 runs to 12 residues. Germline V gene data show CDR1 as SEHNR and CDR2 as FQNEAQ (reference sequence). CDR3 nucleotides: TGTGCCAGCAGCTCCCGGGCCGGGGAGCTGTTTTTT. It is translated as CASSSRAGELFF.

The chain has TRBV28 and TRBJ1-5, with 7 bases lining up with TRBD1. The V segment lost 6 bases and the J segment 3 bases; nucleotides outside the gene matches: 8. The CDR3 length is 15 residues. From germline, CDR1 is MDHEN and CDR2 SYDVKM. CDR3 sequence: CASSRGGTVNQPQHF. As DNA, the CDR3 is TGTGCCAGCAGCAGAGGGGGGACAGTCAATCAGCCCCAGCATTTT.

This rearrangement joins TRBV4-1 to TRBJ2-3, with 11 bases fitting TRBD1. Losses at the gene ends were 2 bases for V and 2 bases for J; bases not matched to a gene: 6. There are 17 residues in the CDR3. Germline CDR1 MGHRA, CDR2 YSYEKL. CDR3 sequence: CASSQTGTGGNTDTQYF. The CDR3 DNA follows: TGCGCCAGCAGCCAAACCGGGACAGGGGGTAACACAGATACGCAGTATTTT.

The chain links TRBV7-7 to TRBJ2-1, with 10 bases lining up with TRBD2. Germline lookup yields CDR1 SSHAT and CDR2 FNYEAQ (reference sequence). This CDR3 has 15 residues. The junction had 6 bases not matched to a gene; V was cut back by 5 bases and J by 5 bases. The CDR3 nucleotides are TGTGCCAGCAGCCTCGGACTAGCGGAGAACAATGAGCAGTTCTTC. Translated: CASSLGLAENNEQFF.

V is TRBV2 and J is TRBJ2-1; TRBD2 agrees at 8 bases. Germline V lookup: CDR1 SNHLY, CDR2 FYNNEI. The CDR3 covers 17 residues. V lost 4 bases to trimming and J lost 7 bases; unmatched junction nucleotides: 15. Here the CDR3 DNA reads TGTGCCAGCAGTGTCACTAGCGGATTCCAAGTAAGGAATGAGCAGTTCTTC. Protein product: CASSVTSGFQVRNEQFF.

V and J are TRBV7-9 and TRBJ2-3; unclear D gene. The length of the CDR3 is 16 residues. The germline V gene has CDR1 SEHNR and CDR2 FQNEAQ (reference sequence). V was trimmed by 3 bases and J by 0 bases, leaving 13 bases between them. This CDR3 is CASSFIGGSSTDTQYF. The DNA of the CDR3 is TGTGCCAGCAGCTTTATCGGCGGATCTAGCACAGATACGCAGTATTTT. The full variable domain, completed using reference TRBV7-9 and TRBJ2-3, is DTGVSQNPRHKITKRGQNVTFRCDPISEHNRLYWYRQTLGQGPEFLTYFQNEAQLEKSRLLSDRFSAERPKGSFSTLEIQRTEQGDSAMYLCASSFIGGSSTDTQYFGPGTRLTVL.

This clone was seen a few times. The chain has TRBV9 and TRBJ2-7, with 12 bases lining up with TRBD2. Germline V gene lookup returns CDR1 SGDLS and CDR2 YYNGEE. Unmatched junction bases numbered 7, after V lost 2 bases and J lost 4 bases. The CDR3 covers 16 residues. CDR3 in amino acids: CASSVGLAGSLYEQYF. DNA of the CDR3: TGTGCCAGCAGCGTCGGACTAGCGGGATCTCTTTACGAGCAGTACTTC.

The J gene is TRBJ2-2, the V gene TRBV6-4; D is perhaps TRBD2 (5 bases). Germline CDR1 is MRHNA and CDR2 is SNTAGT. The V gene lost 3 bases and the J gene lost 9 bases, with 17 bases spanning the gap. The CDR3 extends over 15 amino acids. The CDR3 spells CASSELSGGIRELFF. CDR3 coding DNA: TGTGCCAGCAGTGAGTTAAGCGGTGGGATCCGGGAGCTGTTTTTT.

The V gene is TRBV5-4, the J gene TRBJ1-1, with TRBD1 matching 8 bases. From germline, CDR1 is SGHNT and CDR2 YYREEE (reference sequence). V shed 4 bases, J shed 4 bases, and the junction held 9 bases outside the gene matches. The CDR3 is 15 residues long. The CDR3 DNA is TGTGCCAGCAGCCCCATTACGGACAGGGCCACTGAAGCTTTCTTT. Encoded protein: CASSPITDRATEAFF.

V gene TRBV6-6 combines with J gene TRBJ1-3, with 8 bases lining up with TRBD1. The CDR3 contains 15 residues. Per germline, CDR1 MNHNY and CDR2 SVGAGI (reference sequence). V shed 4 bases, J shed 0 bases, and the junction held 2 bases outside the gene matches. CDR3 sequence reads: CASSSDRGSGNTIYF. CDR3 sequence (DNA): TGTGCCAGCAGTTCCGACAGGGGCTCTGGAAACACCATATATTTT.

This clone was detected once. This rearrangement joins TRBV5-1 to TRBJ2-3; D perhaps matches TRBD2 (6 bases). The CDR3 loop spans 15 amino acids. Germline V gene data show CDR1 as SGHRS and CDR2 as YFSETQ. V gave up 4 bases and J gave up 2 bases, with 14 bases separating them. The CDR3 protein is CASSQLASDTDTQYF. The DNA for the CDR3 is TGCGCCAGCAGCCAGCTAGCGAGCGACACAGATACGCAGTATTTT.

The chain couples TRBV9 to TRBJ2-2, with a weak D call TRBD1 (5 bases). V was trimmed by 0 bases and J by 7 bases, leaving 13 bases between them. CDR3 length equals 15 residues. The V gene's germline CDR1 is SGDLS and CDR2 YYNGEE. The DNA for the CDR3 is TGTGCCAGCAGCGTAGAAGGGGCTGGTAACGGGGAGCTGTTTTTT. Translating gives CASSVEGAGNGELFF.

The chain couples TRBV5-6 to TRBJ1-1; D unresolved. The CDR3 runs to 13 residues. Deletions cut 0 bases from V and 0 bases from J, with 3 bases between. Germline-derived CDR1 and CDR2 are SGHDT and YYEEEE. This CDR3 reads CASSLGVNTEAFF. CDR3 nucleotide sequence: TGTGCCAGCAGCTTGGGAGTGAACACTGAAGCTTTCTTT. The whole variable domain, remainder taken from reference TRBV5-6 and TRBJ1-1, is DAGVTQSPTHLIKTRGQQVTLRCSPKSGHDTVSWYQQALGQGPQFIFQYYEEEERQRGNFPDRFSGHQFPNYSSELNVNALLLGDSALYLCASSLGVNTEAFFGQGTRLTVV.

This chain uses TRBV7-8 with TRBJ2-4, with 15 bases that match TRBD2. The ends lost 4 bases at V and 0 bases at J; junction bases unmatched: 4. Germline V lookup: CDR1 SGHVS, CDR2 FQNEAQ. The CDR3 has 18 residues. This CDR3 reads CASSWGLAGGAAKNIQYF. The CDR3 nucleotides are TGTGCCAGCAGCTGGGGACTAGCGGGAGGTGCAGCCAAAAACATTCAGTACTTC. The full variable domain, in which reference TRBV7-8 and TRBJ2-4 provide the parts outside the CDR3, is GAGVSQSPRYKVAKRGQDVALRCDPISGHVSLFWYQQALGQGPEFLTYFQNEAQLDKSGLPSDRFFAERPEGSVSTLKIQRTQQEDSAVYLCASSWGLAGGAAKNIQYFGAGTRLSVL.

The chain couples TRBV9 to TRBJ2-1; 8 bases agree with TRBD2. Germline V lookup: CDR1 SGDLS, CDR2 YYNGEE. The CDR3 length is 15 residues. V lost 0 bases to trimming and J lost 2 bases; unmatched junction nucleotides: 1. This CDR3 is CASSVAGGPYNEQFF. The CDR3 bases are TGTGCCAGCAGCGTAGCGGGAGGGCCCTACAATGAGCAGTTCTTC.

This chain links TRBV15 with TRBJ2-1; D may be TRBD2 (6 bases). The CDR3 covers 15 residues. V lost 6 bases to trimming and J lost 6 bases, with 18 bases between them. From germline, CDR1 is LNHNV and CDR2 YYDKDF (reference sequence). The CDR3: CATREGGLGTNEQFF. The CDR3 bases are TGTGCCACCAGGGAGGGCGGCTTGGGGACCAATGAGCAGTTCTTC.

The chain couples TRBV5-1 to TRBJ2-7; 8 nucleotides agree with TRBD1. V lost 8 bases, J lost 2 bases, and 6 bases stayed unmatched. CDR3 length: 13 residues. Germline CDR1 and CDR2: SGHRS and YFSETQ. CDR3 amino acids: CASQRDRPYEQYF. DNA for the CDR3: TGCGCCAGTCAACGGGACAGGCCCTACGAGCAGTACTTC.

This clone has a handful of counts. The chain recombines TRBV7-5 with TRBJ1-1; TRBD1 was called by the table and not checked on the DNA. TRBV7-5 has pseudogene status. This CDR3 comprises 15 residues. This chain's CDR3 is CARSFQTGGGTEAFF. CDR3 nucleotide sequence: TGTGCCAGAAGCTTCCAGACAGGGGGAGGCACTGAAGCTTTCTTT.

The chain is built from TRBV15 and TRBJ2-7, with 9 bases aligning to TRBD2. CDR3 length: 16 amino acids. V lost 4 bases, J lost 0 bases, and 7 bases stayed unmatched. The germline V gene encodes CDR1 LNHNV and CDR2 YYDKDF (reference sequence). The CDR3 DNA follows: TGTGCCACCAGCACGCGAGCGGGAGGCCTCTCCTACGAGCAGTACTTC. It translates to CATSTRAGGLSYEQYF.

The V call is TRBV18, the J call TRBJ1-4, with 9 bases fitting TRBD1. Germline CDR1 is KGHSH and CDR2 is LQKENI. The CDR3 is 15 amino acids. With 6 bases clipped from V and 7 bases from J, the junction kept 9 bases outside the gene matches. DNA for the CDR3: TGTGCCAGCTCCCGAGCCACAGGGGGCGGTGAAAAACTGTTTTTT. This sequence encodes CASSRATGGGEKLFF. The full variable domain, in which reference TRBV18 and TRBJ1-4 provide the parts outside the CDR3, is NAGVMQNPRHLVRRRGQEARLRCSPMKGHSHVYWYRQLPEEGLKFMVYLQKENIIDESGMPKERFSAEFPKEGPSILRIQQVVRGDSAAYFCASSRATGGGEKLFFGSGTQLSVL.

A single count supports this clone. The V call is TRBV19, the J call TRBJ2-3, with D uncertain. This CDR3 has 11 residues. Trimming cost V 7 bases and J 5 bases, with 7 bases left between them. Germline V gene data show CDR1 as LNHDA and CDR2 as SQIVND (reference sequence). The CDR3 nucleotides are TGTGCCAGTACCGGAGTAGATACGCAGTATTTT. Residues: CASTGVDTQYF.

This clone was seen only a few times. CDR3 protein: CASSFGGGEQYF. CDR3 nucleotide sequence: TGTGCCAGCAGCTTCGGCGGGGGCGAGCAGTACTTC. V and J are TRBV5-5 and TRBJ2-7; TRBD2 matches 7 bases. With V trimmed by 2 bases and J by 6 bases, 2 bases remained unmatched. The CDR3 extends over 12 amino acids. CDR1 and CDR2 from the germline V gene are SGHKS and YYEKEE (reference sequence).

This clone was detected once. This sequence joins TRBV28 and TRBJ1-2, with 8 bases matching TRBD1. Germline V gene sequence: CDR1 MDHEN, CDR2 SYDVKM. CDR3 length: 15 residues. After removal of 8 bases from V and 4 bases from J, the junction contained 12 bases not matched to a gene. The CDR3 sequence is CASEGQGAIGYGYTF. The DNA for the CDR3 is TGTGCCAGCGAGGGGCAGGGGGCGATAGGCTATGGCTACACCTTC.